This is a list of T cell receptor beta chains from one sample in a study of T cell responses to AZD1222 COVID-19 vaccine. Measured with immunoSEQ multiplex PCR; TCRdb has only the in-frame clones, and not every one. The data show about 120,000 clones, with roughly 88% seen just once and 6.5% held by the top ten. The source was peripheral blood, collected 28 days after the second AZD1222 dose. These receptor sequences come from an adult who received the AZD1222 COVID-19 vaccine. Each CDR3 is given with its conserved first and last residue. A D gene is named only where the DNA matches it firmly. A clone size is listed for some rows: how often the clone was seen (once, few, many), or a class if it is expanded.

>TRBJ2-3|TRBV5-1|NA|NA
CASSLAILGSPTDTQYF
TGCGCCAGCAGCTTGGCCATCTTGGGCTCCCCCACAGATACGCAGTATTTT
>TRBJ1-1|TRBV7-2|once|NA
CASILGANTEAFF
TGTGCCAGCATACTCGGGGCGAACACTGAAGCTTTCTTT
>TRBJ2-1|TRBV4-3|few|NA
CASSQDPVGFDSSSYNEQFF
TGCGCCAGCAGCCAAGATCCTGTAGGTTTCGACAGTAGCTCCTACAATGAGCAGTTCTTC
>TRBJ2-1|TRBV12-3/TRBV12-4|NA|NA
CASSLEMEQFF
TGTGCCAGCAGTTTGGAGATGGAGCAGTTCTTC
>TRBJ1-4|TRBV7-2|NA|NA
CASSLMGLSNEKLFF
TGTGCCAGCAGCTTAATGGGCCTATCTAATGAAAAACTGTTTTTT
>TRBJ1-1|TRBV6-5|NA|NA
CASSYSRPQSTEAFF
TGTGCCAGCAGTTACTCGAGGCCCCAGAGCACTGAAGCTTTCTTT
>TRBJ1-5|TRBV6-2/TRBV6-3|NA|NA
CASSYPTGLQHF
TGTGCCAGCAGTTATCCCACAGGGCTCCAGCATTTT
>TRBJ1-5|TRBV27|NA|TRBD1
CASSLLGQGGNQPQHF
TGTGCCAGCAGTTTATTAGGGCAGGGGGGCAATCAGCCCCAGCATTTT
>TRBJ1-1|TRBV19|NA|TRBD1
CASSMGQLNTEAFF
TGTGCCAGTAGTATGGGACAGCTAAACACTGAAGCTTTCTTT
>TRBJ1-1|TRBV28|NA|NA
CASSLGQPTEAFF
TGTGCCAGCAGCCTGGGACAACCCACTGAAGCTTTCTTT
>TRBJ1-6|TRBV5-6|NA|TRBD1
CASSLGTGGGFDSPLHF
TGTGCCAGCAGCTTGGGGACAGGGGGAGGCTTCGATTCACCCCTCCACTTT
>TRBJ1-1|TRBV5-1|NA|NA
CASSPLSAGTEAFF
TGCGCCAGCAGCCCCCTATCAGCGGGCACTGAAGCTTTCTTT
>TRBJ1-2|TRBV7-8|NA|TRBD1
CASRDDRQGIHGYTF
TGTGCCAGCAGGGACGATAGACAGGGGATCCATGGCTACACCTTC
>TRBJ1-6|TRBV7-9|NA|TRBD1
CASSLAGTGNNSPLHF
TGTGCCAGCAGCTTAGCCGGGACAGGGAATAATTCACCCCTCCACTTT
>TRBJ2-2|TRBV27|few|TRBD2
CASRAPGLAGTGELFF
TGTGCCAGCAGAGCTCCGGGACTAGCGGGAACCGGGGAGCTGTTTTTT
>TRBJ2-3|TRBV18|NA|TRBD1
CASSPTGGAGDTQYF
TGTGCCAGCTCACCCACAGGGGGCGCGGGAGATACGCAGTATTTT
>TRBJ1-1|TRBV28|NA|TRBD1
CASSWAGGTGSEAFF
TGTGCCAGCAGCTGGGCCGGTGGGACAGGGTCTGAAGCTTTCTTT